The clone carrying this TCR beta chain was seen ten or more times. By way of CD45RO/CCR7/CD25/CD127/CD95/CD27, the CD4+ regulatory, stem cell-like memory, central memory and naive cells were sorted. CDR1 is LGHNA and CDR2 is YSLEER in the germline V gene. With 1 base removed from V and 4 bases from J, the gap between germline ends came to 8 bases. The CDR3 has 15 residues. This specimen belongs to a study of beta chain features in type 1 diabetes. Whole-study context: Patients looked much like healthy donors when it came to age, gender and cell yields.

Sequenced material consisted of expressed TCRB transcripts (all of the isolated RNA was reverse transcribed). Mean read depth for naive, central memory and regulatory T cell samples was some 3.8 million reads. The table came from immunoSEQ multiplex PCR; TCRdb's copy has only in-frame clones and leaves some out. The repertoire holds about 320,000 clones, approximately 15% seen once, with over 5% in the top ten. The TCR originated in a man aged 30-40 years in good health. Sequencing used central memory CD4+ T cells from blood. The chain is built from TRBV4-3 and TRBJ2-6, with D tentatively TRBD2 (6 bases). The CDR3 sequence: CASSQGGVGANVLTF. In nucleotides, the CDR3 is TGCGCCAGCAGCCAAGGGGGGGTAGGGGCCAACGTCCTGACTTTC.